The rows below give T cell receptor beta chains drawn from one sample of a study of persistence of HIV-infected CD4 T cells. Which antigens these TCRs recognize remains unknown. Here immunoSEQ multiplex PCR was the method, and the copy in TCRdb shows in-frame clones only, minus some. The sample lists 64,000 or so clones, 70% to 75% occurring once. The sequenced sample was CD4+ T cells sorted from PBMCs after roughly 18-hour stimulation, obtained from a patient who received antiretroviral therapy. The receptors were sampled from an adult man with HIV who was CMV-seropositive. Both conserved end residues are part of each CDR3. D genes are given only for firm matches. Only some rows state a clone size, as once, few, many or a class for expanded clones.

d_call j_call v_call clone_size cdr3_nt cdr3_aa
. TRBJ1-2 TRBV12-5 . TGTGCTAGTGCCCTGGGGGACGGCGGGGGCTACACCTTC CASALGDGGGYTF
TRBD1 TRBJ2-2 TRBV5-1 . TGCGCCAGCAGCTTGGGACAGGGGGCCAGGAGGACCGGGGAGCTGTTTTTT CASSLGQGARRTGELFF
. TRBJ1-3 TRBV5-1 . TGCGCCAGCAGATTAGACACTGGAAACACCATATATTTT CASRLDTGNTIYF
. TRBJ1-6 TRBV2 . TGTGCCAGCTCAGGGGAGATTATTAATTCACCCCTCCACTTT CASSGEIINSPLHF
TRBD1 TRBJ1-2 TRBV5-1 . TGCGCCTCCGGACAGGCCAACCACTATGGCTACACCTTC CASGQANHYGYTF
TRBD1 TRBJ1-4 TRBV28 . TGTGCCAGCAGTTCCGGAGGACAGGGGGCCGGCGAAAAACTGTTTTTT CASSSGGQGAGEKLFF
. TRBJ1-1 TRBV7-3 . TGTGCCAGCAGCGTTCAGGGGAACACTGAAGCTTTCTTT CASSVQGNTEAFF
TRBD2 TRBJ2-7 TRBV7-9 . TGTGCCAGCAGCAGCACTAGCGGGGGATCCTACGAGCAGTACTTC CASSSTSGGSYEQYF
. TRBJ2-2 TRBV5-4 few TGTGCCGTACCTGGGGGACCTACGAACACCGGGGAGCTGTTTTTT CAVPGGPTNTGELFF
. TRBJ1-1 TRBV5-1 few TGCGCCAGCAGCCTGATGGACGGGAACACTGAAGCTTTCTTT CASSLMDGNTEAFF
TRBD1 TRBJ1-2 TRBV6-1 medium-sized TGTGCCAGCAGTGACGGGACAGGGCTCTATGGCTACACCTTC CASSDGTGLYGYTF
TRBD1 TRBJ1-2 TRBV5-1 . TGCGCCAGCAGCTTTTCGGACAGGGAAGGCTACACCTTC CASSFSDREGYTF
TRBD1 TRBJ1-3 TRBV29-1 . TGCAGCGGGGGTGACAGGGCGGGAAACACCATATATTTT CSGGDRAGNTIYF
TRBD1 TRBJ2-7 TRBV9 . TGTGCCAGCAGCCCACAGGGGGATGGATCCTACGAGCAGTACTTC CASSPQGDGSYEQYF
. TRBJ2-2 TRBV11-2 . TGTGCCAGCAGCTTAGATGACACCGGGGAGCTGTTTTTT CASSLDDTGELFF
. TRBJ1-4 TRBV5-4 . TGTGCCAGCAGCTTGGCCAGCGAGAGGGGAAAACTGTTTTTT CASSLASERGKLFF
. TRBJ2-3 TRBV29-1 . TGCAGCACCCCGGCAGGACCCTCCGGTACGCAGTATTTT CSTPAGPSGTQYF
. TRBJ2-6 TRBV6-5 . TGTGCCAGCAGTTACTCGTGGGCCGGGGCCAACGTCCTGACTTTC CASSYSWAGANVLTF
TRBD1 TRBJ1-2 TRBV7-2 . TGTGCCACACTCGACAGGGGGCGTTACTATGGCTACACCTTC CATLDRGRYYGYTF
. TRBJ2-3 TRBV5-1 . TGCGCCAGCAATCAGGGGCAGAGTACAGATACGCAGTATTTT CASNQGQSTDTQYF
TRBD2 TRBJ2-3 TRBV14 . TGTGCCAGCAGCCTGGGACTAGCGGTTAGCACAGATACGCAGTATTTT CASSLGLAVSTDTQYF
. TRBJ1-6 TRBV5-1 medium-sized TGCGCCAGCAGCTTGGAGGGGCGCGGGAATTCACCCCTCCACTTT CASSLEGRGNSPLHF
. TRBJ1-4 TRBV3-1/TRBV3-2 few TGTGCCAGCAGCCAAGTGGCAGGGGATGAAAAACTGTTTTTT CASSQVAGDEKLFF
. TRBJ1-2 TRBV7-9 . TGTGCCAGCAGCTTAAAGGCGAAGGCGGGGGGTAATGGCTACACCTTC CASSLKAKAGGNGYTF